This T cell receptor beta chain is drawn from a study of blood T cell repertoires in COVID-19. Study background: Sample material is recorded as cDNA or gDNA derived from T cells, B-cell-depleted T cells, or PBMCs.

Germline-derived CDR1 and CDR2 are SGHRS and YFSETQ. CDR3 length: 14 amino acids. V dropped 4 bases and J dropped 6; count of bases not matched to a gene: 9. Per the original data handling: Amplifying reference gene primers gave estimates of nucleated cell counts. The assay was immunoSEQ multiplex PCR, and TCRdb's table has in-frame clones only and misses some. V and J calls and clone size are copied from that table; D and trimming were computed from the DNA. The table shows about 430,000 clones, with about 90% occurring only once. Enrolled during active infection, Seattle patients were then followed longitudinally.

V usage is TRBV5-1 and J usage is TRBJ1-1; TRBD1 agrees at 7 bases. The source material was peripheral blood. This TCR derives from a man aged 18 to 30 with COVID-19, enrolled during active disease. DNA for the CDR3: TGCGCCAGCAGCCTCAACCGGGACAGTTCTGAAGCTTTCTTT. This codes for CASSLNRDSSEAFF.